These 24 T cell receptor beta chains were all obtained from the same sample, sequenced in a study of T cell repertoires in cytomegalovirus infection. TCRdb re-called the reads with MiXCR, one entry per CDR3 protein. The data hold some 250,000 distinct CDR3 sequences, with less than 9.5% observed a single time. The sample taken for sequencing was PBMCs. The receptors were sampled from a human donor in good health (CMV status not recorded). Some clones in this sample may be carry-over from other donors' samples.

This clonotype was seen a few times. The gene calls are TRBV28 and TRBJ2-7, with D unclear. Trimming stripped 5 bases from V and 6 bases from J, with 14 bases between. CDR3 length: 13 residues. Germline V CDR1 and CDR2: MDHEN, SYDVKM. The CDR3 DNA is TGTGCCAGCAGTCCTCCCGGAACCGGCGAGCAGTACTTC. Translation gives CASSPPGTGEQYF.

The table lists this clonotype with a few counts. The chain is built from TRBV5-1 and TRBJ2-3; 8 bases are shared with TRBD1. The length of the CDR3 is 15 residues. J was trimmed by 2 bases and V by 3 bases; bases with no gene match: 5. Per germline, CDR1 SGHRS and CDR2 YFSETQ. This chain's CDR3 is CASSSQGAPTDTQYF. The CDR3 coding sequence is TGCGCCAGCAGCTCCCAGGGGGCACCCACAGATACGCAGTATTTT.

Ten or more counts support this clonotype. The rearrangement links TRBV7-8 to TRBJ1-2; 7 nucleotides match TRBD1. The junction had 5 bases not matched to a gene; V was cut back by 5 bases and J by 2 bases. There are 14 residues in the CDR3. Germline-derived CDR1 and CDR2 are SGHVS and FQNEAQ. This chain's CDR3 is CASSQTDRNYGYTF. In DNA, the CDR3 is TGTGCCAGCAGCCAGACGGACAGGAACTATGGCTACACCTTC.

In this sample, this clonotype turned up many times. V and J are TRBV7-2 and TRBJ1-5; D gene ambiguous. This CDR3 has 13 amino acids. The V gene's germline CDR1 is SGHTA and CDR2 FQGNSA. V lost 1 base and J 8 bases, leaving 9 bases between the germline ends. CDR3 coding DNA: TGTGCCAGCAGCTTAGATGGCGGGAAGCCCCAGCATTTT. Translating gives CASSLDGGKPQHF.

This clonotype was found many times. The J gene is TRBJ2-1, the V gene TRBV11-1, with a tentative D call TRBD2 (6 bases). The CDR3 extends over 13 amino acids. Trimming took off 6 bases at V and 12 bases at J, with 18 bases between the two ends. CDR1 is SGHAT and CDR2 is FQDESV in the germline V gene (reference sequence). The CDR3 protein is CASSLNYLEGQFF. DNA for the CDR3: TGTGCCAGCAGTCTTAATTATTTGGAGGGGCAGTTCTTC.

This clonotype was counted between two and nine times. This chain joins TRBV7-6 and TRBJ2-7, with D tentatively TRBD2 (6 bases). CDR1 is SGHVS and CDR2 is FNYEAQ in the germline V gene. This CDR3 spans 14 amino acids. Trimming left V 2 bases short and J 3 bases short, with 11 bases between. In DNA, the CDR3 is TGTGCCAGCAGCTTACTGGAGGGAGACTACGAGCAGTACTTC. As protein: CASSLLEGDYEQYF.

In its sample, this clonotype was seen a few times. This chain uses TRBV28 with TRBJ2-1; D uncertain. Germline V gene lookup returns CDR1 MDHEN and CDR2 SYDVKM. V lost 3 bases and J 5 bases, leaving 14 bases between the germline ends. This CDR3 is 15 amino acids long. Here the CDR3 DNA reads TGTGCCAGCAGTTTCATCAGCGCTGGGGACAATGAGCAGTTCTTC. Translating gives CASSFISAGDNEQFF.

In this sample, this clonotype turned up many times. The chain is built from TRBV11-3 and TRBJ2-7; 11 bases are a match to TRBD1. V lost 4 bases and J lost 3; bases outside the gene matches: 2. CDR1 SGHNT and CDR2 YENEEA come from the germline V gene. This CDR3 region has 14 residues. The CDR3 DNA follows: TGTGCCAGCAGCTATGGGACAGGGGGCTACGAGCAGTACTTC. Translated: CASSYGTGGYEQYF.

Many counts were recorded for this clonotype. The chain uses TRBV7-2 and TRBJ1-5; D is uncertain. The CDR3 runs 15 residues. In germline, CDR1 is SGHTA, CDR2 FQGNSA. V shed 0 bases and J shed 0 bases, with 6 bases lying between them. CDR3 loop: CASSLALNSNQPQHF. CDR3 sequence (DNA): TGTGCCAGCAGCTTAGCGCTAAATAGCAATCAGCCCCAGCATTTT.

The chain is built from TRBV10-2 and TRBJ1-1; D gene uncertain. The germline CDR1 and CDR2 sequences are WSHSY and SAAADI. This CDR3 has 15 residues. Trimming took off 8 bases at V and 3 bases at J, with 19 bases between the two ends. As DNA, the CDR3 is TGCGCCAGCCAAGGCGCAGCCACCCAGGACACTGAAGCTTTCTTT. Amino acid sequence: CASQGAATQDTEAFF.

Ten or more counts support this clonotype. The chain is built from TRBV11-2 and TRBJ2-1; 9 nucleotides match TRBD2. The CDR3 spans 18 residues. Germline lookup yields CDR1 SGHAT and CDR2 FQNNGV. With V trimmed by 8 bases and J by 6 bases, 20 bases remained unmatched. The CDR3 here is CASGGAIRIAGAGNEQFF. The CDR3, as DNA: TGTGCCAGCGGGGGGGCTATTCGGATAGCGGGAGCGGGCAATGAGCAGTTCTTC.

The chain has TRBV5-6 and TRBJ2-5, with D perhaps given as TRBD1 or TRBD2 (5 bases each). The CDR3 extends over 15 amino acids. Trimming removed 0 bases at V and 2 bases at J, with 11 bases between. The V gene's germline CDR1 is SGHDT and CDR2 YYEEEE. The CDR3 region is CASSLADGGQETQYF. As DNA, the CDR3 is TGTGCCAGCAGCTTGGCCGATGGGGGTCAAGAGACCCAGTACTTC. Full variable domain (outside the CDR3, taken from reference TRBV5-6 and TRBJ2-5): DAGVTQSPTHLIKTRGQQVTLRCSPKSGHDTVSWYQQALGQGPQFIFQYYEEEERQRGNFPDRFSGHQFPNYSSELNVNALLLGDSALYLCASSLADGGQETQYFGPGTRLLVL.

The chain joins TRBV29-1 to TRBJ2-1; possible D gene TRBD1, 5 bases. CDR3 length: 16 amino acids. Trimming left V 4 bases short and J 7 bases short, with 23 bases between. CDR1 and CDR2 (germline): SQVTM, ANQGSEA. The CDR3 sequence: CSVGRSRTLGMNEQFF. In DNA, the CDR3 is TGCAGCGTTGGCCGTTCGAGGACACTGGGGATGAATGAGCAGTTCTTC.

This chain links TRBV9 with TRBJ2-5, with 13 nucleotides matching TRBD2. Trimming removed 10 bases from V and 5 bases from J; junction bases left unmatched: 11. Germline V gives CDR1 SGDLS, CDR2 YYNGEE. The CDR3 runs 15 residues. CDR3 bases: TGTGCCCCAGAAGGACTAGCGGGGGCCCGGGAGACCCAGTACTTC. It yields the protein CAPEGLAGARETQYF. Complete variable domain (other parts from reference TRBV9 and TRBJ2-5): DSGVTQTPKHLITATGQRVTLRCSPRSGDLSVYWYQQSLDQGLQFLIQYYNGEERAKGNILERFSAQQFPDLHSELNLSSLELGDSALYFCAPEGLAGARETQYFGPGTRLLVL.

The rearrangement uses TRBV12-3 or TRBV12-4 and TRBJ1-2; D possibly corresponds to TRBD1 (6 bases). The CDR3 spans 13 residues. V gave up 4 bases and J gave up 6 bases, with 12 bases separating them. CDR3 region: CASSSRGLNGYTF. The CDR3 DNA sequence: TGTGCCAGCAGTTCCAGGGGTTTGAATGGCTACACCTTC.

This rearrangement joins TRBV20-1 to TRBJ2-7, with 11 bases aligning to TRBD2. The junction had 9 bases not matched to a gene; V was cut back by 5 bases and J by 6 bases. The CDR3 sequence is 14 residues long. Per germline, CDR1 DFQATT and CDR2 SNEGSKA (reference sequence). The CDR3 loop is CSALYSGGASEQYF. The CDR3 DNA follows: TGCAGTGCTCTTTATAGCGGGGGGGCGAGCGAGCAGTACTTC.

This clonotype was recorded many times. The chain couples TRBV7-8 to TRBJ1-3; tentative D call: TRBD1 (5 bases). The CDR3 has 17 amino acids. From germline, CDR1 is SGHVS and CDR2 FQNEAQ. V lost 1 base and J lost 9, with 22 bases in between. In nucleotides, the CDR3 is TGTGCCAGCAGCTTAGATGGGGGATCTTTCCCAAAACGCACCATATATTTT. Translating it yields CASSLDGGSFPKRTIYF.

This clonotype was detected many times. The genes are TRBV7-2 and TRBJ2-1; D is possibly TRBD1 or TRBD2 (5 bases each). Germline V gene sequence: CDR1 SGHTA, CDR2 FQGNSA. The V and J ends lost 1 base and 9 bases respectively, with 16 bases between them. CDR3 length: 15 amino acids. This CDR3 reads CASSLEGAVGGEQFF. CDR3 in DNA: TGTGCCAGCAGCTTAGAAGGCGCCGTTGGGGGTGAGCAGTTCTTC. The full variable domain, completed using reference TRBV7-2 and TRBJ2-1, is GAGVSQSPSNKVTEKGKDVELRCDPISGHTALYWYRQSLGQGLEFLIYFQGNSAPDKSGLPSDRFSAERTGGSVSTLTIQRTQQEDSAVYLCASSLEGAVGGEQFFGPGTRLTVL.

The V and J genes are TRBV6-6 and TRBJ2-7; maybe TRBD1 (5 bases). This CDR3 spans 15 amino acids. Germline V gene sequence: CDR1 MNHNY, CDR2 SVGAGI (reference sequence). V lost 6 bases and J lost 2, with 17 bases in between. The CDR3 DNA reads TGTGCCAGCAGGAATGGGGCCTCCTCAACCTACGAGCAGTACTTC. This translates into CASRNGASSTYEQYF.

Ten or more counts support this clonotype. For the CDR3, the DNA is TGTGCCAGCAGCACAGGGGGCACCGGGGAGCTGTTTTTT. Translating gives CASSTGGTGELFF. This chain connects TRBV7-2 to TRBJ2-2, with 8 bases that match TRBD1. CDR3 length: 13 residues. CDR1 SGHTA and CDR2 FQGNSA come from the germline V gene. The ends lost 5 bases at V and 4 bases at J; junction bases unmatched: 0.

This clonotype was observed at least ten times. The chain employs TRBV7-2 and TRBJ2-1; the D gene is possibly TRBD1 (5 bases). V shed 6 bases and J shed 0 bases, with 12 bases lying between them. The CDR3 runs to 15 residues. In germline, CDR1 is SGHTA, CDR2 FQGNSA. CDR3 coding DNA: TGTGCCAGCAGGGTCGGACACAGCTCCTACAATGAGCAGTTCTTC. The encoded protein is CASRVGHSSYNEQFF.

A few counts support this clonotype. The V and J genes are TRBV6-2 or TRBV6-3 and TRBJ1-5, with 9 bases aligning to TRBD1. Germline-derived CDR1 and CDR2 are MNHEY and SVGEGT. The CDR3 runs 15 residues. The junction had 2 bases not matched to a gene; V was cut back by 2 bases and J by 3 bases. CDR3 in amino acids: CASSYGQGINQPQHF. DNA of the CDR3: TGTGCCAGCAGTTACGGACAGGGGATCAATCAGCCCCAGCATTTT.

This clonotype was recorded many times. V is TRBV7-2 and J is TRBJ1-5; D not certain. V dropped 1 base and J dropped 2 bases, with 9 bases sitting between them. CDR1 SGHTA and CDR2 FQGNSA come from the germline V gene. The CDR3 is 15 amino acids. In DNA form, the CDR3 reads TGTGCCAGCAGCTTAGATTGGGCCCGCAATCAGCCCCAGCATTTT. Its protein product is CASSLDWARNQPQHF.

This clonotype was counted many times. The V and J genes are TRBV7-9 and TRBJ2-1; D is uncertain. CDR3 length: 13 amino acids. In germline, CDR1 is SEHNR, CDR2 FQNEAQ (reference sequence). Trimming cost V 6 bases and J 4 bases, with 10 bases left between them. The CDR3 bases are TGTGCCAGCAGAGGATTTTGGTACAATGAGCAGTTCTTC. Translation gives CASRGFWYNEQFF.